The next 5 T cell receptor beta chains were all read from a single sample in a study of cytomegalovirus exposure and HLA in healthy donors. Vbeta (60) and Jbeta (13) primers were used in the PCR. Profiled with immunoSEQ multiplex PCR; TCRdb holds only in-frame clones, not every one. The repertoire has about 170,000 clones, 60% to 85% of them found once; the top ten carry roughly 0.82%. Sequencing was performed on PBMCs. The receptors were gathered from a female donor in good health and CMV-seronegative.

This clone has a handful of counts. The chain carries TRBV4-2 and TRBJ2-7; 11 bases agree with TRBD2. Germline-derived CDR1 and CDR2 are LGHNA and YNFKEQ. Trimming at V came to 1 base and at J to 3 bases, leaving 2 bases not matched to a gene. The CDR3 runs to 15 residues. The CDR3 region is CASSQVAGGIYEQYF. CDR3 coding DNA: TGTGCCAGCAGCCAAGTAGCGGGGGGGATCTACGAGCAGTACTTC.

The V call is TRBV27, the J call TRBJ2-7, with 8 bases identical to TRBD2. CDR1 is MNHEY and CDR2 is SMNVEV in the germline V gene (reference sequence). This CDR3 is built from 14 residues. The J segment lost 2 bases and the V segment lost 7 bases, leaving 7 bases of the junction unmatched. CDR3 amino acids: CASISSGFPYEQYF. Written as DNA, the CDR3 is TGTGCCAGCATATCTAGCGGGTTTCCCTACGAGCAGTACTTC.

A remark on this clone: A read error may account for a junction end that differs from germline. The V gene is TRBV27, the J gene TRBJ2-4; the D gene is possibly TRBD1 (6 bases). This CDR3 is built from 14 residues. Per germline, CDR1 MNHEY and CDR2 SMNVEV (reference sequence). The CDR3 DNA sequence: TGTGCCAGCAGCCCGGGACACCTAAAAAACAGTCAGTACTTC. It encodes CASSPGHLKNSQYF.

The chain carries TRBV11-2 and TRBJ2-7; 14 nucleotides align to TRBD2. The germline V gene has CDR1 SGHAT and CDR2 FQNNGV. V was clipped by 0 bases and J by 7 bases; unmatched bases: 8. This CDR3 region has 17 residues. In DNA form, the CDR3 reads TGTGCCAGCAGCTTAGAAATCCGACTAGCGGGAGGGCAAGAGCAGTACTTC. Translation: CASSLEIRLAGGQEQYF.

This clone was recorded a few times. This rearrangement joins TRBV6-4 to TRBJ2-3; 9 nucleotides match TRBD2. The CDR3 consists of 13 residues. The V segment lost 6 bases and the J segment 14 bases; nucleotides outside the gene matches: 12. CDR1 is MRHNA, CDR2 SNTAGT, per germline. The CDR3 DNA is TGTGCCAGCAGCGCCGGGACTAGCCTGGGCTTGTATTTT. Protein sequence: CASSAGTSLGLYF.